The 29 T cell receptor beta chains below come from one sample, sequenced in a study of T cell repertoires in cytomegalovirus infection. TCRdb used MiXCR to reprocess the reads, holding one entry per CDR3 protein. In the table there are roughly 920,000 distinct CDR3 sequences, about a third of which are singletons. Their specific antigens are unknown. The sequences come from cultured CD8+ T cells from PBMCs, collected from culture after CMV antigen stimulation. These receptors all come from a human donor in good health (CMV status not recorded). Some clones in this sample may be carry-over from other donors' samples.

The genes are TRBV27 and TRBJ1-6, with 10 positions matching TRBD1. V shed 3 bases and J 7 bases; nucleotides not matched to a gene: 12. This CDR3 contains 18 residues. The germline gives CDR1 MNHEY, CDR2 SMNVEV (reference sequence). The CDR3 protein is CASSLLFLGQGENSPLHF. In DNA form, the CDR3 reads TGTGCCAGCAGTTTGCTCTTCCTCGGACAGGGGGAAAATTCACCCCTCCACTTT.

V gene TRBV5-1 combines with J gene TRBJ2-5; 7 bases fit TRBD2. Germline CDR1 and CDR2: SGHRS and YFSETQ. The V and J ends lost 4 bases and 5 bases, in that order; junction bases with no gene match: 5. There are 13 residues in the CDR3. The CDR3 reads CASSGGGPETQYF. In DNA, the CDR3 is TGCGCCAGCAGCGGCGGGGGACCCGAGACCCAGTACTTC.

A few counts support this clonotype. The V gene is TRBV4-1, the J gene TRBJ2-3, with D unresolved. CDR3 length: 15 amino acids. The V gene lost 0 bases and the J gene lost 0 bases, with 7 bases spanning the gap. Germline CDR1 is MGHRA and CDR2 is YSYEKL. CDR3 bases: TGCGCCAGCAGCCAAGAAGGCGGAAGCACAGATACGCAGTATTTT. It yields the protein CASSQEGGSTDTQYF.

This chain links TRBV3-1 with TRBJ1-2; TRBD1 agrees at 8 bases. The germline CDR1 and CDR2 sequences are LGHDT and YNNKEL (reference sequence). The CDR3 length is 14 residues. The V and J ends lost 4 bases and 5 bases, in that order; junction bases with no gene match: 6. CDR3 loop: CASSLTGEEYGYTF. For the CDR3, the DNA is TGTGCCAGCAGCCTGACAGGGGAAGAATATGGCTACACCTTC.

CDR3 bases: TGTGCCATCAGTGAGTCTGGCAGGGGCAACGAGCAGTACGTC. Protein sequence: CAISESGRGNEQYV. J is TRBJ2-7 and V is TRBV10-3; D is perhaps TRBD1 (6 bases). Germline V gene lookup returns CDR1 ENHRY and CDR2 SYGVKD. Trimming took 0 bases from V and 5 from J, leaving 11 bases between them. The CDR3 is 14 residues long.

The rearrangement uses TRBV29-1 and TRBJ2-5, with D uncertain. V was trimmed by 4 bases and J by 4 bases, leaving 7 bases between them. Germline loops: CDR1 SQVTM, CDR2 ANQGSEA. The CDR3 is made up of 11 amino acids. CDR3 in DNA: TGCAGCGTTGCTATGGGAGAGACCCAGTACTTC. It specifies CSVAMGETQYF.

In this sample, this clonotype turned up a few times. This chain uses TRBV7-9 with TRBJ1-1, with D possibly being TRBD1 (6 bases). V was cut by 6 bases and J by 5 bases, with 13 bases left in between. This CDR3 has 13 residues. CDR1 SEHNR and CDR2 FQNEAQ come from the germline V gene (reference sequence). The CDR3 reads CASSRGVRTEAFF. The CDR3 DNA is TGTGCCAGCAGTAGGGGGGTACGAACTGAAGCTTTCTTT.

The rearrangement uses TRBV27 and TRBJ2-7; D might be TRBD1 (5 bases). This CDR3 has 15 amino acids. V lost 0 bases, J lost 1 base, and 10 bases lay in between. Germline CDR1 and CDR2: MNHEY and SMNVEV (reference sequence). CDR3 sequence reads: CASSLSSAGSYEQYV. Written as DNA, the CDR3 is TGTGCCAGCAGTTTATCCTCGGCAGGGTCCTACGAGCAGTACGTC.

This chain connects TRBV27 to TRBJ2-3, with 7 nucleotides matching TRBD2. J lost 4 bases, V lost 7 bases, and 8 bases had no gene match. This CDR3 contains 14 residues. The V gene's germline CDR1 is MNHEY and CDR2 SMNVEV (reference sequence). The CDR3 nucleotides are TGTGCCAGCACCCTGGGGGGGTGGGCAGATACGCAGTATTTT. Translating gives CASTLGGWADTQYF.

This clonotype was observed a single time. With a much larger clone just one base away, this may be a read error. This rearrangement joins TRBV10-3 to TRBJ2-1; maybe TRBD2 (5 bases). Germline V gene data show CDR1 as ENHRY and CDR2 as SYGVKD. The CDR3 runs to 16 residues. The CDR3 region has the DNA TGTACCATCAGTGAGCCGGACGGACTGGGTAGAAATGAGCAGTTCTTC. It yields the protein CTISEPDGLGRNEQFF.

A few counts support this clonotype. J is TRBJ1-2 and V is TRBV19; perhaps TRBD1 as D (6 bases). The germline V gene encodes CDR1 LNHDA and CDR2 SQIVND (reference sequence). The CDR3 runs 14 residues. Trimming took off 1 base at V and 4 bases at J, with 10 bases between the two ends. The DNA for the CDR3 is TGTGCCAGTAGTATAGCCCCGACAGGCTATGGCTACACCTTC. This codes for CASSIAPTGYGYTF.

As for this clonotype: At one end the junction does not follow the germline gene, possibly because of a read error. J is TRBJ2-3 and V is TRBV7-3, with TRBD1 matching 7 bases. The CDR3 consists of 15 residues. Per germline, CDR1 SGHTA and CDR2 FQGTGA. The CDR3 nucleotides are TGTGTCAGCAGCTTAAGGGACAGCCTTACAGATACGCAGTATTTT. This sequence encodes CVSSLRDSLTDTQYF.

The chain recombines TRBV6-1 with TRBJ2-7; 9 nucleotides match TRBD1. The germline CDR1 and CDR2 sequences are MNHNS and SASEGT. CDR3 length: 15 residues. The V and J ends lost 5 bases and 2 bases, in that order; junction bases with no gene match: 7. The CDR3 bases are TGTGCCAGCAGTTACGGGGACAGGGTCACCTACGAGCAGTACTTC. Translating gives CASSYGDRVTYEQYF.

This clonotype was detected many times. The CDR3 spells CASSQFRTSDQSSYNEQFF. The CDR3 DNA is TGCGCCAGCAGCCAATTTCGGACTAGCGATCAAAGCTCCTACAATGAGCAGTTCTTC. The chain uses TRBV4-1 and TRBJ2-1, with 9 bases identical to TRBD2. CDR1 is MGHRA, CDR2 YSYEKL, per germline. After removal of 2 bases from V and 0 bases from J, the junction contained 11 bases not matched to a gene. This CDR3 spans 19 amino acids.

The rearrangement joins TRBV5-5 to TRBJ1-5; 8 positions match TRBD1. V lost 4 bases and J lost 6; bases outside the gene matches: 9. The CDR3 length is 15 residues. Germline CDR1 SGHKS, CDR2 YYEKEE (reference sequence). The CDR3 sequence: CASSRDRGEAQPQHF. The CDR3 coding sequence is TGTGCCAGCAGCAGAGACAGGGGCGAGGCTCAGCCCCAGCATTTT.

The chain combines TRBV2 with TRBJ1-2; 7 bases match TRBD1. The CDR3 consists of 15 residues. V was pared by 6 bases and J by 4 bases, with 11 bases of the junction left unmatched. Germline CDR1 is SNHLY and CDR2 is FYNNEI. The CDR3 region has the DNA TGTGCCAGCAGGGATCCGGGACAGAACCCCTATGGCTACACCTTC. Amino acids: CASRDPGQNPYGYTF.

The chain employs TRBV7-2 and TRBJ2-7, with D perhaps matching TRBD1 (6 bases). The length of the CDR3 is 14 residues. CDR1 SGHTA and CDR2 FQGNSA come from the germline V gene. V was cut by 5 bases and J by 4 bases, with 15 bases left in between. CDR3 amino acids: CASSHPEGEYEQYF. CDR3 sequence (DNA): TGTGCCAGCAGCCACCCCGAGGGGGAGTACGAGCAGTACTTC.

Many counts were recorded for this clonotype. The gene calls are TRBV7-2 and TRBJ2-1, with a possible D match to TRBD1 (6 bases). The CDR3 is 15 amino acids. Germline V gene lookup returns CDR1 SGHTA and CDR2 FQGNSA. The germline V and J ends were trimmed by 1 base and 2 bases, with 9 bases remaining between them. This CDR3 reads CASSLGDRTYNEQFF. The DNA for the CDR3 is TGTGCCAGCAGCTTAGGTGACAGGACCTACAATGAGCAGTTCTTC.

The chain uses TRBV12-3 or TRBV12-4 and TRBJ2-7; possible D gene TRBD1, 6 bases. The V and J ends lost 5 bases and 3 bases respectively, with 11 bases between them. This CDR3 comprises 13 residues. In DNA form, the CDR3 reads TGTGCCAGCAGTATGTGGACAGTCTACGAGCAGTACGTC. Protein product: CASSMWTVYEQYV.

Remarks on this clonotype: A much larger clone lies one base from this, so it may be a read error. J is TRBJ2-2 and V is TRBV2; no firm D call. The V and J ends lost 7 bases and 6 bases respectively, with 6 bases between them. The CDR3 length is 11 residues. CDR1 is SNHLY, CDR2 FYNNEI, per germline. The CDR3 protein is CASIWAGELFF. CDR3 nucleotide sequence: TGTGCCAGCATTTGGGCCGGGGAGCTGTTTTTT.

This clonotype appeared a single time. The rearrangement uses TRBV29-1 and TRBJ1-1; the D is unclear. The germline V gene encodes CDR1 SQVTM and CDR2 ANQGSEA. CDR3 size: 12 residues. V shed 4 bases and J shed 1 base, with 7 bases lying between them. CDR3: CSVGTANTEAFF. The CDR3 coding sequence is TGCAGCGTTGGAACAGCGAACACTGAAGCTTTCTTT.

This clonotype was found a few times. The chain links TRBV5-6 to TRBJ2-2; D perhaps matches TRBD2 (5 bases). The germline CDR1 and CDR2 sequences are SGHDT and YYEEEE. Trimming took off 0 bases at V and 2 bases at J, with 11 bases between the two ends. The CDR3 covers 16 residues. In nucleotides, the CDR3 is TGTGCCAGCAGCTTGGGCCTTCTAGCAAACACCGGGGAGCTGTTTTTT. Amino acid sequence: CASSLGLLANTGELFF.

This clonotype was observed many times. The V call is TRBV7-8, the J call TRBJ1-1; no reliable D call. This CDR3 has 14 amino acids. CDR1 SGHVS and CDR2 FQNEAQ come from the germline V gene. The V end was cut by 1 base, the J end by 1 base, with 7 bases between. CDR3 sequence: CASSLVGWNTEAFF. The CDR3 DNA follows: TGTGCCAGCAGCTTAGTGGGTTGGAACACTGAAGCTTTCTTT.

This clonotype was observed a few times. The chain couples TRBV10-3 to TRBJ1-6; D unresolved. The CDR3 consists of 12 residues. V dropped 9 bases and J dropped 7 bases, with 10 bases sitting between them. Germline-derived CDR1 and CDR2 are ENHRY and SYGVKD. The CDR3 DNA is TGTGCCATTTCCGACGGAAATTCACCCCTCCACTTT. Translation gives CAISDGNSPLHF.

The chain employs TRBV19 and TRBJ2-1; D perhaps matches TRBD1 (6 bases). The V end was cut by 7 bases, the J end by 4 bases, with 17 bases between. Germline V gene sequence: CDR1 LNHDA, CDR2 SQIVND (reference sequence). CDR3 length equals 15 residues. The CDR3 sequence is CASTGQSLGYNEQFF. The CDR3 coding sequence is TGTGCCAGTACCGGACAGTCCCTCGGGTACAATGAGCAGTTCTTC.

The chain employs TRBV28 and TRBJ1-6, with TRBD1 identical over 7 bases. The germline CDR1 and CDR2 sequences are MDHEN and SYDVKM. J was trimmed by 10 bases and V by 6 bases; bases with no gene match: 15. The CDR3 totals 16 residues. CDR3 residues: CASRSDREGANSPLHF. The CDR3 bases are TGTGCCAGCAGATCCGACAGGGAAGGCGCGAACTCACCCCTCCACTTT.

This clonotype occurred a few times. The CDR3: CASSSDYDAENTEAFF. The DNA for the CDR3 is TGTGCCAGCAGTTCCGATTATGATGCGGAAAACACTGAAGCTTTCTTT. V usage is TRBV28 and J usage is TRBJ1-1; D is undetermined. V lost 4 bases and J 2 bases, leaving 17 bases between the germline ends. The CDR3 sequence is 16 residues long. Germline V gene lookup returns CDR1 MDHEN and CDR2 SYDVKM.

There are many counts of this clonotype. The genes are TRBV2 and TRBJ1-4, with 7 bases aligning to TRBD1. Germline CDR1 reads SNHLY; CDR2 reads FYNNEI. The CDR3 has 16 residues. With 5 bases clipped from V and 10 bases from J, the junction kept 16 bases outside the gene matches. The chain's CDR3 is CASSSTTGVGRRKLFF. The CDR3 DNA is TGTGCCAGCAGTTCAACTACAGGGGTTGGGAGAAGAAAACTGTTTTTT. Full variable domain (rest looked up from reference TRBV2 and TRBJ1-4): EPEVTQTPSHQVTQMGQEVILRCVPISNHLYFYWYRQILGQKVEFLVSFYNNEISEKSEIFDDQFSVERPDGSNFTLKIRSTKLEDSAMYFCASSSTTGVGRRKLFFGSGTQLSVL.

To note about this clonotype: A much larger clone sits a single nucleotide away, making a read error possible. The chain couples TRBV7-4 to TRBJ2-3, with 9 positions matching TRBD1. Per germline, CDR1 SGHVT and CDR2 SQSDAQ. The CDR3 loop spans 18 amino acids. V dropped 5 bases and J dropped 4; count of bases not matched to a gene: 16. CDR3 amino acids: CASSPKDRDREGSDTQYF. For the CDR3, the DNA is TGTGCCAGCAGCCCGAAAGACCGGGACAGGGAGGGCTCAGATACGCAGTATTTT.